Sequencing of this T cell receptor beta chain was carried out in a study of blood T cell repertoires in COVID-19. Whole-study context: COVID-19 samples collected from the United States, Italy and Spain covered acute and convalescent phases. In each case, the material was cDNA or gDNA derived from T cells, B-cell-depleted T cells, or PBMCs.

This CDR3 contains 15 residues. V lost 6 bases to trimming and J lost 4 bases, with 18 bases between them. Germline CDR1 and CDR2: KGHSH and LQKENI. As handled by the study authors: Scientists estimated how many nucleated cells there were by amplifying reference gene primers. Some clones are missing from TCRdb's copy, which holds only in-frame ones; the method was immunoSEQ multiplex PCR. V, J and clone size derive from that table, while D and trimming were established from the DNA sequence. The profile covers roughly 200,000 clones, with about 85% appearing a single time and 9.5% to 15% taken by the ten largest. This clone occurred once.

The sequencing sample was made of peripheral blood. The sequence was collected from a woman younger than 30 who had recovered from COVID-19. This chain joins TRBV18 and TRBJ1-1; no reliable D call. The CDR3 loop is CASSPRVTARTEAFF. As DNA, the CDR3 is TGTGCCAGCTCCCCCCGAGTTACAGCTCGCACTGAAGCTTTCTTT.